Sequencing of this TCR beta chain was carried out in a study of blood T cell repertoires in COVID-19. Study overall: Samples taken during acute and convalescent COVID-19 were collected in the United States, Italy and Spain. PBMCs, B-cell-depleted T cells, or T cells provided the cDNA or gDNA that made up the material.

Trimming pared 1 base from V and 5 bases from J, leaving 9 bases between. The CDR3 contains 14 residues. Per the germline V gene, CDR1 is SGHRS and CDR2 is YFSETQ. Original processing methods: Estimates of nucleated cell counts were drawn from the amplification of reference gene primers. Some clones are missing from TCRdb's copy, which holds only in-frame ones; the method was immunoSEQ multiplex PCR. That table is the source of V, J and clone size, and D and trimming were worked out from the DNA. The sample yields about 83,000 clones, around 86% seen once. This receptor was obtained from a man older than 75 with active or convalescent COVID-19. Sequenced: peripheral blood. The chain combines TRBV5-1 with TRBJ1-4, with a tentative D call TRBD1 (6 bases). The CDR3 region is CASSLLDSNEKLFF. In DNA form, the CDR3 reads TGCGCCAGCAGCTTGTTGGACAGCAATGAAAAACTGTTTTTT.